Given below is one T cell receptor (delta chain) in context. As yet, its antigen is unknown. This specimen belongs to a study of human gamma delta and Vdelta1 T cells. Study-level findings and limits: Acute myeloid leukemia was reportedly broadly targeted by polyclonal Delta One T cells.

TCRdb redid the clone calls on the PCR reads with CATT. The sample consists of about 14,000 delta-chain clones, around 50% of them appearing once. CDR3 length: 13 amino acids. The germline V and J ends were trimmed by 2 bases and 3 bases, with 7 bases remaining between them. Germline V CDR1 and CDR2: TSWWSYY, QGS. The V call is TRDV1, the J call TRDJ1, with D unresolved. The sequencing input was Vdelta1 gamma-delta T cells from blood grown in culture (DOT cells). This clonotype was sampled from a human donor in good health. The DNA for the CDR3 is TGTGCTCTTGGGGAATTAACTGCCGATAAACTCATCTTT. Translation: CALGELTADKLIF.